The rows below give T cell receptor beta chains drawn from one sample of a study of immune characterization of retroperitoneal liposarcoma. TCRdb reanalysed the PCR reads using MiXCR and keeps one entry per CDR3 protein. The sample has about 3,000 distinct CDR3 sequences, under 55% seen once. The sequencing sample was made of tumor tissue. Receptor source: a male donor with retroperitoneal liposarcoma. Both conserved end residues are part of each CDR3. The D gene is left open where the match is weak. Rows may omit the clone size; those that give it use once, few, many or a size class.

TGCGCCAGCAGTGAGGCGGGAGGTCGCTCATACTCCTACGAGCAGTACTTC CASSEAGGRSYSYEQYF TRBV10-1 TRBD2 - TRBJ2-7
TGTGCCAGCAGTTACTCGCCTCATTCGGCGGTTAGCTACAATGAGCAGTTCTTC CASSYSPHSAVSYNEQFF TRBV6-5 - - TRBJ2-1
TGTGCCAGCAGTTCTCAGCCGGAGATATCCGGGGAGCTGTTTTTT CASSSQPEISGELFF TRBV27 - few TRBJ2-2
TGCGCCAGCAGCCATGGACCGGGACAGAATGAAAAACTGTTTTTT CASSHGPGQNEKLFF TRBV4-1 TRBD1 - TRBJ1-4
TGTGCCAGCAGCTCTACTAAGGGGAGCTCCTACAATGAGCAGTACTTC CASSSTKGSSYNEQYF TRBV11-1 - - TRBJ2-7
TGTGCCAGCAGCTTAAACCCCACAGATACGCAGTATTTT CASSLNPTDTQYF TRBV7-3 - - TRBJ2-3
TGTGCCAGCAGCTCGCAGGGTACAGGAGACATTCAGTTCTTC CASSSQGTGDIQFF TRBV7-2 - - TRBJ2-1
TGTGCCAGCAGCTTGTCCACAGGATTCTACGAGCAGTACTTC CASSLSTGFYEQYF TRBV5-5 - - TRBJ2-7
TGTGCCAGCAGTGCCCTGTCCCCTGGGACTAATGAAAAACTGTTTTTT CASSALSPGTNEKLFF TRBV6-1 - many TRBJ1-4
TGTGCCAGCAGACGAGTACCTGAGCAGTACTTC CASRRVPEQYF TRBV7-3 - few TRBJ2-7
TGTGCCAGCAGCTTAGATAGCCACGAGCAGTACTTC CASSLDSHEQYF TRBV11-3 - - TRBJ2-7
TGTGCCAGCAACCTACTAGCGGGGGACCTTAATGAGCAGTTCTTC CASNLLAGDLNEQFF TRBV6-1 TRBD2 few TRBJ2-1
TGTGCCAGCAGTTACTCCCGAGGGACTAGCGGCCCGAGCTCCTACAATGAGCAGTTCTTC CASSYSRGTSGPSSYNEQFF TRBV6-6 TRBD2 few TRBJ2-1
TGTGCCAGCTCACAGACACGTAATACAGATACGCAGTATTTT CASSQTRNTDTQYF TRBV18 - few TRBJ2-3
TGTGCCAGCAGTGACGGCGGCAGAAACTACGAGCAGTACTTC CASSDGGRNYEQYF TRBV6-1 - few TRBJ2-7
TGTGCCAGCAGCTTAGGGACTAGCCTATACGAGCAGTTCTTC CASSLGTSLYEQFF TRBV7-2 TRBD2 - TRBJ2-1
TGTGCCAGCAGTGAAGAGGCAGGGGGGCACGAGACCCAGTACTTT CASSEEAGGHETQYF TRBV6-1 - - TRBJ2-3
TGTGCCAGCAGTGCGACTAGCGGGAGTTTCGAGCAGTACTTC CASSATSGSFEQYF TRBV6-8 TRBD2 - TRBJ2-7
TGTGCCAGCAGTTACTCGGTCAGAACCGCCCACAATGAGCAGTTCTTC CASSYSVRTAHNEQFF TRBV6-8 - few TRBJ2-1
TGTGCCAGCAGCCCGACGGGACAGGGATACAATGAGCAGTACTTC CASSPTGQGYNEQYF TRBV27 TRBD1 few TRBJ2-7
TGTGCCAGTCATAGCGGGAGGGCCTACAATGAGCAGTTCTTC CASHSGRAYNEQFF TRBV6-1 TRBD2 many TRBJ2-1
TGTGCCAGCAGAGAAGATAACGGCTACTACGAGCAGTTCTTC CASREDNGYYEQFF TRBV6-6 - once TRBJ2-1
TGTGCCAGCAGTCCCGCTAGCGTATACAATGAGCAGTTCTTC CASSPASVYNEQFF TRBV12-3/TRBV12-4 - once TRBJ2-1
TGTGCTAGTGGTCTCTTTCTGAGGAACAATGAGCAGTTCTTC CASGLFLRNNEQFF TRBV12-5 - - TRBJ2-1
TGTGCCAGCAGTCTAAGGAGCACAGATACGCAGTATTTT CASSLRSTDTQYF TRBV6-4 - medium-sized TRBJ2-3
TGTGCCAGCAGCAGTGTTCCAGATACGCAGTATTTT CASSSVPDTQYF TRBV6-1 - - TRBJ2-3
TGCGCCAGCAGCCAAAGAGGGGTAACCGGGGAGCTGTTTTTT CASSQRGVTGELFF TRBV5-1 - - TRBJ2-2
TGTGCCAGCAGGGGCGGGAGGGATTCCTACGAGCAGTTCTTC CASRGGRDSYEQFF TRBV28 TRBD2 - TRBJ2-1
TGCGCCAGCAGTGAGCGCAGGACTAGCTTGGGGGAGACCCAGTACTTC CASSERRTSLGETQYF TRBV10-2 TRBD2 - TRBJ2-5
TGTGCCAGCAGCTTAACAGGGCCCCAAGAGACCCAGTACTTC CASSLTGPQETQYF TRBV7-2 - medium-sized TRBJ2-5
TGTGCCAGCAGGTTAATGGGACAGCGGTACTTC CASRLMGQRYF TRBV11-3 TRBD1 few TRBJ2-1
TGTGCCAGCAGTGAGCGCGGGAGAGAAGAGACCCAGTACTTC CASSERGREETQYF TRBV6-1 TRBD2 - TRBJ2-5
TGTGCCAGCAGCTCCCGGACTAGCGGGACCTACTCCATTCAGTACTTC CASSSRTSGTYSIQYF TRBV7-2 TRBD2 few TRBJ2-4
TGTGCCAGCCTCCAACTGGGAGTAACCTACGAGCAGTACTTC CASLQLGVTYEQYF TRBV6-8 - once TRBJ2-7
TGTGCCAGCAGTGGGACAAGGGGAAATTCACCCCTCCACTTT CASSGTRGNSPLHF TRBV6-1 - few TRBJ1-6
TGTGCCAGCAGTTTAGTCAGGAGGGGGTATAATTCACCCCTCCACTTT CASSLVRRGYNSPLHF TRBV28 - - TRBJ1-6
TGTGCCAGCAGTGAAGCATCAGCCCCCTCACCCCTCCACTTT CASSEASAPSPLHF TRBV6-1 - - TRBJ1-6
TGTGCCAGCAGTTCGACTGGCTCCTACAATGAGCAGTACTTC CASSSTGSYNEQYF TRBV12-3/TRBV12-4 - few TRBJ2-7
TGTGCCATCAGGGTAGGGTCCTACGAGCAGTTCTTC CAIRVGSYEQFF TRBV6-6 - few TRBJ2-1
TGTGCCAGCAGCTTAGGTACCATACAAGAAGAGGAGACCCAGTACTTC CASSLGTIQEEETQYF TRBV11-3 - - TRBJ2-5
TGTGCCAGCAGTCATACAGGGTCTAGCAATCAGCCCCAGCATTTT CASSHTGSSNQPQHF TRBV6-8 - few TRBJ1-5
TGTGCCAGCAGTAGGGGCAGGGACCCACCAACTAATGAAAAACTGTTTTTT CASSRGRDPPTNEKLFF TRBV7-8 - few TRBJ1-4
TGTGCCAGCAGGAGAACCGGGACTAGTTACAATGAGCAGTTCTTC CASRRTGTSYNEQFF TRBV27 TRBD2 medium-sized TRBJ2-1
TGTGCCAGCAGCCTACCCCGACTAGCGGGAGCGAACTACGAGCAGTACTTC CASSLPRLAGANYEQYF TRBV7-8 TRBD2 few TRBJ2-7
TGTGCCAGCACTCAGCCTGGGCTAGCGGGAGTCAATGAGCAGTTCTTC CASTQPGLAGVNEQFF TRBV6-1 TRBD2 - TRBJ2-1
TGTGCCAGCAGCCCGAGGACTAGCGGGCTCACAGATACGCAGTATTTT CASSPRTSGLTDTQYF TRBV7-8 TRBD2 - TRBJ2-3
TGCGCCAGCAGTGAGAACGCAGGGGATGAGCAGTTCTTC CASSENAGDEQFF TRBV10-1 - - TRBJ2-1
TGTGCCAGCAGCGTATACGGGACATTACAAGAGACCCAGTACTTC CASSVYGTLQETQYF TRBV7-8 - - TRBJ2-5
TGTGCCAGCAGCATGGGACTCAAGAGCACAGATACGCAGTATTTT CASSMGLKSTDTQYF TRBV7-2 - few TRBJ2-3
TGTGCCAGCAGTGCCGACAGGGGCCCCAGAGAGGCCCAGTACTTC CASSADRGPREAQYF TRBV12-3/TRBV12-4 TRBD1 - TRBJ2-5
TGCGCCAGCACCAGCCGGACTAGCTCCTACGAGCAGTACTTC CASTSRTSSYEQYF TRBV10-2 TRBD2 medium-sized TRBJ2-7
TGTGCCAGCAGTGAATCAGGGGGGAACACTGAAGCTTTCTTT CASSESGGNTEAFF TRBV6-1 TRBD1 few TRBJ1-1
TGTGCCAGCAGTGCCGGGGAAGGGGTGGAAGCCAAAAACATTCAGTACTTC CASSAGEGVEAKNIQYF TRBV6-1 - - TRBJ2-4
TGTGCCAGCAGTGACCTGGGCGGAAGCTCCTACAATGAGCAGTTCTTC CASSDLGGSSYNEQFF TRBV6-1 - - TRBJ2-1
TGTGCCAGCAGCCGACAGGGGACTGATGGCTACACCTTC CASSRQGTDGYTF TRBV11-1 TRBD1 - TRBJ1-2
TGTGCCAGCAGTCCCCGGGACGGGGAAGAGACCCAGTACTTC CASSPRDGEETQYF TRBV27 - medium-sized TRBJ2-5
TGTGCCAGCAGGTTGGGGTCAGGGGATACGCAGTATTTT CASRLGSGDTQYF TRBV27 - - TRBJ2-3
TGTGCCAGCAGCCAAGATGTCGAGTCGCAGTTCTTC CASSQDVESQFF TRBV3-1 - medium-sized TRBJ2-1